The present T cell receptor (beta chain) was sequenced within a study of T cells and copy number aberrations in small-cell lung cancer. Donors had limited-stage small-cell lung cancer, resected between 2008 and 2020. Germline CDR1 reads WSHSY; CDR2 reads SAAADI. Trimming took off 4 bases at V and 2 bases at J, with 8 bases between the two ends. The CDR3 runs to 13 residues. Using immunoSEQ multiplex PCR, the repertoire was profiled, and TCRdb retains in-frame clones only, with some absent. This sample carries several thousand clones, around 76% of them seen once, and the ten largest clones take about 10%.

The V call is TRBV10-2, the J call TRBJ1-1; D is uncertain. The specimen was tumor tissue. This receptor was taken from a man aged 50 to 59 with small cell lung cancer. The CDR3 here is CASSVVQNTEAFF. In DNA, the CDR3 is TGCGCCAGCAGTGTCGTGCAAAACACTGAAGCTTTCTTT.